These T cell receptor beta chains were read from a single sample in a study of shared clonotypes between healthy human individuals. Sequencing used immunoSEQ multiplex PCR; TCRdb keeps in-frame clones, though not all of them. The profile shows about 2.1 million clones, just under 95% of them singletons. The sample was naive CD8+ T cells from PBMCs. Source of these receptors: a man aged 18 to 29 in good health. Some clones in this sample may be carry-over from other donors' samples. CDR3s include the opening cysteine and the closing phenylalanine or tryptophan. A D gene is named only where the DNA matches it firmly. Clone size is not always given. Where it is, it says once, few, many or a class for expanded clones.

D,size,J,V,CDR3,DNA
TRBD1,NA,TRBJ2-7,TRBV2,CASSQRQGTSYEQYF,TGTGCCAGCAGTCAAAGACAGGGGACCTCCTACGAGCAGTACTTC
TRBD1,NA,TRBJ2-1,TRBV6-5,CASSSDRDNNEQFF,TGTGCCAGCAGTTCCGACAGGGACAACAATGAGCAGTTCTTC
NA,NA,TRBJ1-2,TRBV2,CASSAPGESYGYTF,TGTGCCAGCAGTGCACCGGGAGAGAGCTATGGCTACACCTTC
NA,once,TRBJ1-5,TRBV2,CASQHASNQPQHF,TGTGCCAGCCAACACGCTAGCAATCAGCCCCAGCATTTT
TRBD2,NA,TRBJ2-1,TRBV18,CATPGTSALGEQFF,TGTGCCACCCCCGGGACTAGCGCGCTCGGGGAGCAGTTCTTC
NA,NA,TRBJ2-7,TRBV6-5,CASSYREAVPSYEQYF,TGTGCCAGCAGTTACAGGGAGGCCGTCCCCTCCTACGAGCAGTACTTC
NA,NA,TRBJ2-5,TRBV7-9,CASSPHGRSRETQYF,TGTGCCAGCAGCCCACATGGACGGTCTAGAGAGACCCAGTACTTC
NA,NA,TRBJ2-2,TRBV29-1,CSVSGGAGELFF,TGCAGCGTTTCCGGAGGGGCCGGGGAGCTGTTTTTT
NA,NA,TRBJ2-7,TRBV28,CASSLRLEKYEQYF,TGTGCCAGCAGTTTGCGGCTAGAAAAATACGAGCAGTACTTC
NA,NA,TRBJ1-1,TRBV19,CASSHRGTLSTEAFF,TGTGCCAGTAGTCATAGGGGGACCCTCTCGACTGAAGCTTTCTTT
NA,NA,TRBJ2-5,TRBV2,CASSEWEEETQYF,TGTGCCAGCAGTGAATGGGAGGAAGAGACCCAGTACTTC
NA,NA,TRBJ1-6,TRBV28,CASSLPGNSPLHF,TGTGCCAGCAGTTTGCCCGGGAATTCACCCCTCCACTTT
NA,few,TRBJ1-1,TRBV7-9,CASSVTALNTEAFF,TGTGCCAGCAGCGTAACAGCACTGAACACTGAAGCTTTCTTT
NA,NA,TRBJ2-5,TRBV6-5,CASSYGQGEETQYF,TGTGCCAGCAGTTACGGGCAGGGCGAAGAGACCCAGTACTTC
NA,NA,TRBJ1-2,TRBV19,CASSIDVEYYGYTF,TGTGCCAGTAGTATAGATGTAGAATACTATGGCTACACCTTC
NA,once,TRBJ2-1,TRBV18,CASSPEKRTVSPYYNEQFF,TGTGCCAGCTCACCTGAAAAGCGGACAGTATCACCCTACTACAATGAGCAGTTCTTC
TRBD1,NA,TRBJ2-5,TRBV7-9,CASSLTGDETQYF,TGTGCCAGCAGCTTAACAGGGGACGAGACCCAGTACTTC
TRBD2,NA,TRBJ2-7,TRBV5-1,CASSSPVRTSGLYEQYF,TGCGCCAGCAGCTCTCCCGTAAGGACTAGCGGACTCTACGAGCAGTACTTC
NA,NA,TRBJ2-3,TRBV25-1,CASSDQPADTQYF,TGTGCCAGCAGTGACCAACCAGCAGATACGCAGTATTTT
NA,NA,TRBJ2-3,TRBV13,CASSSTFDTQYF,TGTGCCAGCAGCTCCACATTTGATACGCAGTATTTT
NA,NA,TRBJ2-5,TRBV27,CASSLRQGYQETQYF,TGTGCCAGCAGTTTACGTCAGGGGTACCAAGAGACCCAGTACTTC
NA,NA,TRBJ2-7,TRBV29-1,CSAHYEQYF,TGCAGCGCCCATTACGAGCAGTACTTC
NA,NA,TRBJ2-3,TRBV7-6,CASSEAARDTQYF,TGTGCCAGCAGCGAGGCCGCCCGCGATACGCAGTATTTT
NA,NA,TRBJ1-1,TRBV27,CASRRRGALNTEAFF,TGTGCCAGCAGGCGTAGGGGGGCCCTGAACACTGAAGCTTTCTTT
TRBD2,NA,TRBJ2-1,TRBV9,CASRASGSKGNEQFF,TGTGCCAGCAGGGCCAGCGGGAGTAAGGGCAATGAGCAGTTCTTC
NA,NA,TRBJ2-7,TRBV7-9,CASSLGARGNEQYF,TGTGCCAGCAGCTTAGGGGCCAGGGGAAACGAGCAGTACTTC
NA,NA,TRBJ2-2,TRBV9,CASRPSRGLDPNTGELFF,TGTGCCAGCAGACCAAGCCGGGGACTCGACCCGAACACCGGGGAGCTGTTTTTT
NA,NA,TRBJ2-5,TRBV27,CASSLSAGSGEETQYF,TGTGCCAGCAGTTTATCGGCAGGGTCAGGGGAAGAGACCCAGTACTTC
NA,NA,TRBJ1-1,TRBV18,CASSPPATDMNTEAFF,TGTGCCAGCTCACCACCGGCCACGGACATGAACACTGAAGCTTTCTTT
TRBD2,NA,TRBJ2-7,TRBV7-2,CASSSWTSGTPYEQYF,TGTGCCAGCAGCTCTTGGACTAGCGGGACCCCCTACGAGCAGTACTTC
NA,NA,TRBJ2-7,TRBV18,CASSRVADWSYEQYF,TGTGCCAGCTCACGGGTGGCCGACTGGTCCTACGAGCAGTACTTC
TRBD1,once,TRBJ1-2,TRBV27,CASSPLTGANYGYTF,TGTGCCAGCAGTCCGTTGACAGGGGCTAACTATGGCTACACCTTC
NA,NA,TRBJ1-5,TRBV19,CASSRAERNQPQHF,TGTGCCAGTAGTAGAGCCGAGCGGAATCAGCCCCAGCATTTT
NA,NA,TRBJ1-3,TRBV27,CASRQGLSGNTIYF,TGTGCCAGCAGACAGGGCCTCTCTGGAAACACCATATATTTT
NA,NA,TRBJ2-7,TRBV4-3,CASSQRRTGEQYF,TGCGCCAGCAGCCAACGAAGGACGGGCGAGCAGTACTTC
TRBD2,NA,TRBJ2-3,TRBV7-3,CASSRSPGLEPPGTDTQYF,TGTGCCAGCAGCAGAAGCCCGGGACTAGAACCTCCGGGCACAGATACGCAGTATTTT
NA,NA,TRBJ2-5,TRBV19,CASRGSETQYF,TGTGCCAGTAGGGGGTCAGAGACCCAGTACTTC
TRBD2,once,TRBJ2-7,TRBV11-2,CASSLSLAGGPSGSYEQYF,TGTGCCAGCAGCTTAAGCCTAGCGGGAGGGCCTAGTGGCTCCTACGAGCAGTACTTC
TRBD2,NA,TRBJ2-1,TRBV18,CASSLPPRLAGRYNEQFF,TGTGCCAGCTCCCTGCCCCCCCGCCTAGCGGGACGATACAATGAGCAGTTCTTC
NA,NA,TRBJ2-7,TRBV6-4,CASNCNGSRTYEQYF,TGTGCCAGCAACTGTAACGGGAGTCGCACCTACGAGCAGTACTTC
NA,NA,TRBJ2-2,TRBV7-9,CASSLLQHGELFF,TGTGCCAGCAGCTTACTACAGCACGGGGAGCTGTTTTTT
NA,NA,TRBJ1-1,TRBV5-1,CASSVTMNTEAFF,TGCGCCAGCAGCGTCACGATGAACACTGAAGCTTTCTTT
TRBD1,NA,TRBJ2-1,TRBV11-3,CASSGRGGGQTYNEQFF,TGTGCCAGCAGCGGACGGGGTGGGGGACAGACTTACAATGAGCAGTTCTTC
NA,NA,TRBJ2-7,TRBV10-3,CAISGRGGTTYEQYF,TGTGCCATCAGTGGACGTGGAGGGACAACCTACGAGCAGTACTTC
NA,NA,TRBJ2-7,TRBV9,CASSVAVGPNYEQYF,TGTGCCAGCAGCGTAGCTGTCGGTCCGAACTACGAGCAGTACTTC
TRBD1,NA,TRBJ2-1,TRBV7-9,CASSPFPGGPYNEQFF,TGTGCCAGCAGCCCATTCCCAGGGGGCCCCTACAATGAGCAGTTCTTC